This TCR beta chain was captured by sequencing in a study of T cells in Graves' hyperthyroidism and ophthalmopathy. Looking at the study overall: Peripheral blood specimens were obtained at initial diagnosis, prior to any treatment.

Comments on this clonotype: Its antigen is undetermined.

Hyperthyroidism had been newly diagnosed in patients aged 18 to 65, and its duration was under 2 months. Together with thyroid ultrasound, orbital computed tomography, serum thyroxine and TRAb, clinical symptoms were used for diagnoses. The ends lost 11 bases at V and 5 bases at J; junction bases unmatched: 7. The CDR3 spans 13 residues. In germline, CDR1 is SNHLY, CDR2 FYNNEI. Study-wide points: Blood also carried most thyroid clonotypes expanded above 0.001.

Regions amplified from RNA transcripts were the TCR beta CDR3 regions. The HTBI primer set drove a first-round RT-PCR of the TCR CDR3. One entry per CDR3 protein, called by TCRdb with MiXCR from the multiplex PCR reads. This sample carries hundreds of thousands of distinct CDR3 sequences, over 35% of them seen once, and the ten largest clones take less than 35%. The sequenced sample consisted of blood. The rearrangement joins TRBV2 to TRBJ1-5, with 9 bases matching TRBD1. The TCR was taken from a woman in her thirties or forties with Graves' hyperthyroidism. The CDR3 reads CARQTGGHQPQHF. Written as DNA, the CDR3 is TGTGCCCGACAAACAGGGGGCCATCAGCCCCAGCATTTT.